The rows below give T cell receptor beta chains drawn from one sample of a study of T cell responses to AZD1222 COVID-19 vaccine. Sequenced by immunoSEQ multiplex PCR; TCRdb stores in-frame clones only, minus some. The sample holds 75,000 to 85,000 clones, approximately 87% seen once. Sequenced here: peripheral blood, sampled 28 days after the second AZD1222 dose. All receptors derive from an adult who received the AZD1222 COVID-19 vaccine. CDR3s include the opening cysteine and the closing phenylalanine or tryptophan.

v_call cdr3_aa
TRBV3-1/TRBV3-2 CASSLERAQPLHF
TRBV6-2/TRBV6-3 CASSKSGGSSYNEQFF
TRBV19 CASSTPGQLTNYGYTF
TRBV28 CASSSGRGRVYEQYF
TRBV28 CASIQRDTGELFF
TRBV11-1 CASSSPGGYEQYF
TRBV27 CASTRLAGAHYEQYF
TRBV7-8 CASGGAYNEQFF
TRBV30 CAWVSPGQGREYTGELFF
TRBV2 CASTLGNGYTF
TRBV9 CASSTGTSGVYEQYF
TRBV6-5 CASSLTQNTEAFF
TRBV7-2 CASGGLAGIYEQYF
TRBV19 CASSAPGQGYNEQFF
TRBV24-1 CATSDPLRLAGADTQYF
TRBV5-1 CASSQGTGRDEQYF